These 6 T cell receptor beta chains originate from one sample sequenced in a study of vaccination and CD4 T cells after COVID-19. These receptors are not linked to any known antigen. Treatment given: 10-day PBMC culture with coronavirus spike peptide pools or control peptides (ViraFEST assay). Sequencing of DNA taken from cultured CD4+ T cells relied on the Oncomine TCR Beta short-read assay. TCRdb re-analysed the PCR reads in MiXCR, keeping a single row per CDR3 protein. In the table there are 20,000 or so distinct CDR3 sequences, roughly 55% of which are singletons. The sample here was CD4+ T cells from blood, cultured in vitro, taken after SARS-CoV-2 vaccination. The origin of the receptors is a human donor who had recovered from COVID-19.

The J gene is TRBJ1-6, the V gene TRBV30; 9 bases are a match to TRBD1. This CDR3 has 14 amino acids. CDR1 and CDR2 from the germline V gene are GTSNPN and SVGIG (reference sequence). V trimming: 2 bases; J trimming: 10 bases; junction bases outside the gene matches: 6. CDR3 bases: TGTGCCTGGAGTTGGAGGACAGGGGAGTCACCCCTCCACTTT. This gives the protein CAWSWRTGESPLHF.

This clonotype was observed a few times. The rearrangement uses TRBV12-3 or TRBV12-4 and TRBJ2-1, with 8 bases aligning to TRBD2. The CDR3 is made up of 16 amino acids. Trimming at V came to 8 bases and at J to 8 bases, leaving 17 bases not matched to a gene. The CDR3 protein is CASGLRFGGAGDEQFF. DNA of the CDR3: TGTGCCAGCGGATTAAGATTCGGGGGGGCCGGCGATGAGCAGTTCTTC.

The chain uses TRBV30 and TRBJ2-5; D unclear. Trimming cost V 1 base and J 5 bases, with 11 bases left between them. CDR1 is GTSNPN, CDR2 SVGIG, per germline (reference sequence). The CDR3 runs to 13 residues. The CDR3 spells CAWSARTGETQYF. The CDR3, as DNA: TGTGCCTGGAGTGCACGGACCGGGGAGACCCAGTACTTC.

This clonotype has just a few counts. The chain has TRBV6-1 and TRBJ2-7; no firm D call. The CDR3 loop spans 14 amino acids. Per the germline V gene, CDR1 is MNHNS and CDR2 is SASEGT. V gave up 1 base and J gave up 0 bases, with 7 bases separating them. CDR3 amino acids: CASSEGPVSYEQYF. In DNA, the CDR3 is TGTGCCAGCAGTGAAGGACCGGTCTCCTACGAGCAGTACTTC.

This sequence joins TRBV6-1 and TRBJ1-1, with D perhaps TRBD1 (6 bases). The CDR3 has 15 amino acids. The germline V gene has CDR1 MNHNS and CDR2 SASEGT. V dropped 6 bases and J dropped 4 bases, with 18 bases sitting between them. The CDR3 bases are TGTGCCAGCAGAGCGGGACACCAAAAGGCCACTGAAGCTTTCTTT. Its translation is CASRAGHQKATEAFF.

The J gene is TRBJ1-1, the V gene TRBV10-3, with TRBD1 as a possible D gene (5 bases). Germline-derived CDR1 and CDR2 are ENHRY and SYGVKD. The V end was cut by 7 bases, the J end by 4 bases, with 19 bases between. This CDR3 comprises 15 residues. CDR3 sequence: CAITTRSGDGTEAFF. DNA for the CDR3: TGTGCCATCACCACACGATCGGGGGACGGCACTGAAGCTTTCTTT.